The rows below give T cell receptor beta chains drawn from one sample of a study of blood T cell repertoires in COVID-19. The method was immunoSEQ multiplex PCR; TCRdb's version includes in-frame clones alone and lacks a portion of them. The data contain 250,000 to 350,000 clones, 88% of them singletons. Sequenced sample: peripheral blood. The receptors come from a young woman with COVID-19, enrolled during active disease. The CDR3 runs from the conserved cysteine through the conserved F or W. D genes are given only for firm matches. Rows may omit the clone size; those that give it use once, few, many or a size class.

>TRBJ2-7|TRBV28|TRBD2|.
TGTGCCAGCAGCGTCCGAGCGGGAGCTTCCGAGCAGTACTTC
CASSVRAGASEQYF
>TRBJ2-1|TRBV7-9|TRBD2|.
TGTGCCAGCAGCCGGACTAGCGGGAGTTACAATGAGCAGTTCTTC
CASSRTSGSYNEQFF
>TRBJ1-5|TRBV24-1|.|.
TGTGCCACCAGTGGGCCAGTTAGCAATCAGCCCCAGCATTTT
CATSGPVSNQPQHF
>TRBJ1-2|TRBV3-1/TRBV3-2|.|.
TGTGCCAGCCTGGGGGGAGACTATGGCTACACCTTC
CASLGGDYGYTF
>TRBJ1-5|TRBV2|.|.
TGTGCCAGCAGTGAGGGCAGGGTTGGCAATCAGCCCCAGCATTTT
CASSEGRVGNQPQHF
>TRBJ1-2|TRBV5-6|.|.
TGTGCCAGCAGCTTAATAAGAGCTGATGGTGGCTACACCTTC
CASSLIRADGGYTF
>TRBJ2-1|TRBV20-1|.|.
TGCAGTGCTCCTCTTGTTGAGCAGTTCTTC
CSAPLVEQFF
>TRBJ2-3|TRBV6-5|.|.
TGTGCCAGCAGTCCCAGGGATAAGGCAGATACGCAGTATTTT
CASSPRDKADTQYF
>TRBJ2-3|TRBV4-3|.|.
TGCGCCAGCAGCCAACTAGGCCCCAGGGAACATACGCAGTATTTT
CASSQLGPREHTQYF
>TRBJ1-1|TRBV3-1/TRBV3-2|TRBD1|.
TGTGCCAGCAGCCTAGGACAGGGGAACACTGAAGCTTTCTTT
CASSLGQGNTEAFF
>TRBJ2-7|TRBV7-2|TRBD2|.
TGTGCCAGCAGCCCATCTAGCGGGAGGATCTCCTACGAGCAGTACTTC
CASSPSSGRISYEQYF
>TRBJ1-6|TRBV6-5|.|.
TGTGCCAGCAGTTTAGGGGTTCTGAAGAATTCACCCCTCCACTTT
CASSLGVLKNSPLHF
>TRBJ2-5|TRBV5-6|.|.
TGTGCCAGCAGCTTGGTAGGCGCCTGGAGAGAGACCCAGTACTTC
CASSLVGAWRETQYF
>TRBJ1-2|TRBV30|TRBD1|.
TGTGCCTGGTGGACAGGGGTCGGTTACACCTTC
CAWWTGVGYTF
>TRBJ1-4|TRBV15|.|.
TGTGCCACCAGCAGAGATATAGGAGCAACTAATGAAAAACTGTTTTTT
CATSRDIGATNEKLFF
>TRBJ1-1|TRBV5-1|.|once
TGCGCCAGCAGCTTCGGGGGCAGCGGGGGCACTGAAGCTTTCTTT
CASSFGGSGGTEAFF
>TRBJ2-5|TRBV4-1|TRBD1|.
TGCGCCAGCAGCCAAGATGGGACAGGGAGCCAAGAGACCCAGTACTTC
CASSQDGTGSQETQYF
>TRBJ2-5|TRBV19|TRBD2|.
TGTGCCAGTAGTCCCCGTTCAGCGGTGGGGGGGGAGACCCAGTACTTC
CASSPRSAVGGETQYF
>TRBJ2-2|TRBV5-1|TRBD2|.
TGCGCCAGCAGCTTGACTAGCGGGAGCGGCACCGGGGAGCTGTTTTTT
CASSLTSGSGTGELFF
>TRBJ2-1|TRBV2|TRBD2|.
TGTGCCAGCAGTGAATATCTAGCGGGCCCCAGCATTCCCTACAATGAGCAGTTCTTC
CASSEYLAGPSIPYNEQFF
>TRBJ2-5|TRBV30|TRBD1|.
TGTGCCTGGAGTCGCTGGACAGGGGCGGGGGAGACCCAGTACTTC
CAWSRWTGAGETQYF
>TRBJ2-2|TRBV18|TRBD2|.
TGTGCCAGCTCACGCCCGACAGGCCTTAGCGGGAGGACGAACACCGGGGAGCTGTTTTTT
CASSRPTGLSGRTNTGELFF
>TRBJ2-3|TRBV30|TRBD2|.
TGTGCCTGGAGCGGCGGGGGAGCGCGCCCCCCCGATACGCAGTATTTT
CAWSGGGARPPDTQYF
>TRBJ2-1|TRBV6-5|TRBD2|.
TGTGCCAGCGGGAAGAGCGGGAGGGTTTACAATGAGCAGTTCTTC
CASGKSGRVYNEQFF
>TRBJ1-2|TRBV10-3|.|.
TGTGCCATCAGTCCGGGACACGACTACTCAGGCTACACCTTC
CAISPGHDYSGYTF
>TRBJ2-5|TRBV27|.|.
TGTGCCAGCAGTTTATCGGAGGGGAATGAGGAGACCCAGTACTTC
CASSLSEGNEETQYF
>TRBJ1-1|TRBV27|.|.
TGTGCCAGCAGTTTACAGGGGAGCCCTGAAGCTTTCTTT
CASSLQGSPEAFF
>TRBJ2-2|TRBV14|.|.
TGTGCCAGCAGCCAAGACGGACATAGACGTTACCCCGGGGAGCTGTTTTTT
CASSQDGHRRYPGELFF
>TRBJ1-5|TRBV19|TRBD1|.
TGTGCCAGTAGTCCTTCGGGACAGGGAAATCAGCCCCAGCATTTT
CASSPSGQGNQPQHF
>TRBJ2-2|TRBV5-4|.|.
TGTGCCAGCAGCTCGGGGGGCGAGTTCGGCGGGGAGCTGTTTTTT
CASSSGGEFGGELFF
>TRBJ1-2|TRBV4-1|.|.
TGCGCCAGCAGCCACGCCCGGACACTCCAAAACTATGGCTACACCTTC
CASSHARTLQNYGYTF
>TRBJ1-4|TRBV19|.|.
TGTGCCACTGATTCCGGGGGGAGCGAAAAACTGTTTTTT
CATDSGGSEKLFF
>TRBJ2-3|TRBV12-3/TRBV12-4|.|once
TGTGCCAGCAGTGCACAGAGAACAGATACGCAGTATTTT
CASSAQRTDTQYF
>TRBJ2-5|TRBV25-1|TRBD1|.
TGTGCCAGCTCCCTAGCCGGGACAGGGGTCAGTGAGACCCAGTACTTC
CASSLAGTGVSETQYF
>TRBJ2-2|TRBV4-1|.|.
TGCGCCAGCAGTCAGACTAAACCGGGACTGCTCACCGGGGAGCTGTTTTTT
CASSQTKPGLLTGELFF
>TRBJ2-6|TRBV5-6|TRBD2|.
TGTGCCAGCAGCTCGGGGGAGGGCCTTTTCTCTGGGGCCAACGTCCTGACTTTC
CASSSGEGLFSGANVLTF
>TRBJ2-1|TRBV9|.|once
TGTGCCAGCAGCGTAGGGTTCGCGTACAATGAGCAGTTCTTC
CASSVGFAYNEQFF
>TRBJ1-6|TRBV30|.|.
TGTGCCTGGAGTGTGCGCCGCGTGAGGAGCTCCTATAATTCACCCCTCCACTTT
CAWSVRRVRSSYNSPLHF
>TRBJ1-5|TRBV28|.|.
TGTGCCAGCAGTTTTCTGGCAGGGAATAGCAATCAGCCCCAGCATTTT
CASSFLAGNSNQPQHF
>TRBJ1-5|TRBV9|TRBD1|.
TGTGCCAGCAGCCTAGACAGGGCAAATCAGCCCCAGCATTTT
CASSLDRANQPQHF
>TRBJ2-3|TRBV4-2|TRBD2|.
TGTGCCAGCAGCCAAGACCCCCCGGAAGCGGGAGGTTCAGATACGCAGTATTTT
CASSQDPPEAGGSDTQYF
>TRBJ2-2|TRBV2|.|.
TGTGCCAGCAGTGCTGAGGCGGGGATCGGGGAGCTGTTTTTT
CASSAEAGIGELFF
>TRBJ2-1|TRBV6-5|TRBD2|.
TGTGCCAGCAGACGAAAACTAGCGGGAGCGGGTGAGCAGTTCTTC
CASRRKLAGAGEQFF
>TRBJ2-2|TRBV11-2|.|.
TGTGCCAGCAGCTTGACAGGGAACACCGGGGAGCTGTTTTTT
CASSLTGNTGELFF
>TRBJ1-2|TRBV7-9|TRBD1|.
TGTGCCAGCAGCCGCCTCCCGGGACAGGGAGACTATGGCTACACCTTC
CASSRLPGQGDYGYTF
>TRBJ1-6|TRBV5-1|.|.
TGCGCCAGCAGCCTGGGTGGAGTTGGGAATTCACCCCTCCACTTT
CASSLGGVGNSPLHF
>TRBJ2-7|TRBV7-9|TRBD1|.
TGTGCCAGCAGGAGGAAGGGGGACAGGGGCCCCTACGAGCAGTACTTC
CASRRKGDRGPYEQYF
>TRBJ1-4|TRBV18|.|.
TGTGCCAGCTCACCACCCCGAGACTCCGGTGAAAAACTGTTTTTT
CASSPPRDSGEKLFF
>TRBJ2-5|TRBV5-6|TRBD1|.
TGTGCCAGCAGCTTGGGGCAGGGGGCTCCACAACAAGAGACCCAGTACTTC
CASSLGQGAPQQETQYF
>TRBJ2-5|TRBV2|TRBD2|.
TGTGCCAGCACTTGGGGGGGAGAGACCCAGTACTTC
CASTWGGETQYF
>TRBJ1-5|TRBV6-5|.|.
TGTGCCAGCAGTTACTCGGTAGATCAGCCCCAGCATTTT
CASSYSVDQPQHF
>TRBJ1-3|TRBV18|.|.
TGTGCCAGCTCACCACCCAGCGGGTTCTCTGGAAACACCATATATTTT
CASSPPSGFSGNTIYF
>TRBJ2-2|TRBV7-3|TRBD2|.
TGTGCCAGCAGCCCTGCTGCGGGGGTGAACACCGGGGAGCTGTTTTTT
CASSPAAGVNTGELFF
>TRBJ1-1|TRBV2|.|.
TGTGCCAGCAGTGATCGTTCGAACACTGAAGCTTTCTTT
CASSDRSNTEAFF
>TRBJ2-5|TRBV11-2|TRBD2|.
TGTGCCAGCAGCCCCGTAGCGGGATGGAGAGAGACCCAGTACTTC
CASSPVAGWRETQYF